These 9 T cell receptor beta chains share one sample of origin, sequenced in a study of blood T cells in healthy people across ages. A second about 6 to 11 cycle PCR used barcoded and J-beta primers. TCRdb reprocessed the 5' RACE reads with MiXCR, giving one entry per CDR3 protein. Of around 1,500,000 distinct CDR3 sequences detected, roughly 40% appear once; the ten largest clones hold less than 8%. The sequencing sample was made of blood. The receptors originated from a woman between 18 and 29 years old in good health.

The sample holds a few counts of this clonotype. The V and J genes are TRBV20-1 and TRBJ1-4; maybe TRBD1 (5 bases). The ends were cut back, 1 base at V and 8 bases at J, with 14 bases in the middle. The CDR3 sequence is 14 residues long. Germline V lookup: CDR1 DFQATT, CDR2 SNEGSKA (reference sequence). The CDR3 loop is CSARGSRDGEKLFF. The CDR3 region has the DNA TGCAGTGCTAGAGGATCCAGGGATGGAGAAAAACTGTTTTTT.

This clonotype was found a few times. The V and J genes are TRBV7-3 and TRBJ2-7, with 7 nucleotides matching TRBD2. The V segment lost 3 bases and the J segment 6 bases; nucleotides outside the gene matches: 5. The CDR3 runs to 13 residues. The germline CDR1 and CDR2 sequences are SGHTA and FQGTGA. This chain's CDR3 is CASSFRLAGEQYF. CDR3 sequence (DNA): TGTGCCAGCAGCTTCCGACTAGCCGGCGAGCAGTACTTC.

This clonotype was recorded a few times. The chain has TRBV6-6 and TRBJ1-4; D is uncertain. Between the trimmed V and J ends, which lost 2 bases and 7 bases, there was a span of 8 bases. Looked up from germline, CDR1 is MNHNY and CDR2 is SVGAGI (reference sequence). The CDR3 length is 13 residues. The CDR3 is CASSYGIFEKLFF. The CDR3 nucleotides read TGTGCCAGCAGTTACGGCATTTTTGAAAAACTGTTTTTT.

The CDR3: CASSVEGVSSYNSPLHF. CDR3 DNA: TGTGCCAGCAGCGTAGAAGGGGTGAGCTCCTATAATTCACCCCTCCACTTT. The gene calls are TRBV9 and TRBJ1-6, with a weak D call TRBD1 (5 bases). The CDR3 length is 17 residues. CDR1 is SGDLS and CDR2 is YYNGEE in the germline V gene. Trimming pared 0 bases from V and 0 bases from J, leaving 10 bases between.

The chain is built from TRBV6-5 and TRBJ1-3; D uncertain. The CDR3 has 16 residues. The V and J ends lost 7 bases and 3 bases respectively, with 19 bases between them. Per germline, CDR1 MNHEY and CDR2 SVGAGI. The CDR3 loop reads CASTNTSPEGGNTIYF. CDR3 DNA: TGTGCCAGCACCAACACATCCCCGGAGGGTGGAAACACCATATATTTT.

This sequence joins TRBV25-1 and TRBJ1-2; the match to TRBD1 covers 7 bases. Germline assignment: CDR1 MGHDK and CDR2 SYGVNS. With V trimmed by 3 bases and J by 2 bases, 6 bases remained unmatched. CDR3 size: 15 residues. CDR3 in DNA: TGTGCCAGCAGTGATGACAGGGTTGGAAACTATGGCTACACCTTC. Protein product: CASSDDRVGNYGYTF.

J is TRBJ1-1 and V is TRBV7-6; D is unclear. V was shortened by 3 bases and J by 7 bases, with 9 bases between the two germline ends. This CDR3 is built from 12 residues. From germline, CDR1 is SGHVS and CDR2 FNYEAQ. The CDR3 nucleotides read TGTGCCAGCAGCTTGAGCCGGGGTGAAGCTTTCTTT. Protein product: CASSLSRGEAFF.

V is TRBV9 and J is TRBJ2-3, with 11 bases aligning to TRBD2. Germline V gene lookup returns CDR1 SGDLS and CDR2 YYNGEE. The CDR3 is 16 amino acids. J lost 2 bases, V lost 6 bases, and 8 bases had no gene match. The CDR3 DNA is TGTGCCAGCAACGCGTATAGCGGGGGGGCCACAGATACGCAGTATTTT. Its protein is CASNAYSGGATDTQYF.

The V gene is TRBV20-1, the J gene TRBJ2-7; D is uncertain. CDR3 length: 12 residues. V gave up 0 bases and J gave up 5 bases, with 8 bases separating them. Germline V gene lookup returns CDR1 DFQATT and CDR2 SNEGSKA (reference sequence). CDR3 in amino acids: CSARDWWDEQYF. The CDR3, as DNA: TGCAGTGCTAGAGATTGGTGGGACGAGCAGTACTTC.